This T cell receptor (beta chain) was retrieved from a study of human T cells and chemical hapten exposure. Study-wide results and caveats: Unchanged with DPC sensitization were TCRs above 1 in 1000 frequency.

In this sample, this clonotype turned up many times. Its antigen is currently unknown. Source study methods: Sample TCR counts, which ranged from roughly 23,224 to 750,000, had a median of about 100,000. Via MiXCR, TCRdb re-called the RACE reads, giving one row per CDR3 protein. The V and J calls come from TCRdb's annotation, not from the publication. The repertoire holds a few hundred thousand distinct CDR3 sequences, with 4.8% as singletons. The sample's time point: patch test 1, 2 weeks after DPC sensitization. Treatment indicated: therapeutic diphenylcyclopropenone sensitization with weekly scalp DPC. The CDR3 sequence is 14 residues long. Germline CDR1 reads SGHAT; CDR2 reads FQNNGV. V lost 5 bases, J lost 4 bases, and 13 bases lay in between.

The sequence derives from a woman aged 45-60 years with alopecia areata. Some clones in this sample may be carry-over from other donors' samples. The sequencing used whole blood, collected in connection with sensitization to the hapten diphenylcyclopropenone (DPC). The V call is TRBV11-2, the J call TRBJ2-3; D is unresolved. CDR3 bases: TGTGCCAGCAGCCCAAATTTGAGTCCAGATACGCAGTATTTT. Its translation: CASSPNLSPDTQYF.